This TCR beta chain was recorded in a study of technical replicates of blood from several donors. J gave up 2 bases and V 0 bases, and 18 bases lay outside the gene matches. The CDR3 length is 21 residues. Germline loops: CDR1 SGHRS, CDR2 YFSETQ. Method: immunoSEQ multiplex PCR; TCRdb's copy keeps in-frame clones and lacks some. This sample carries just over 15,000 clones, 80% to 85% of them seen once, and the ten largest clones take approximately 12%. The sequence came from a human donor in good health. This chain connects TRBV5-1 to TRBJ2-3; TRBD2 aligns across 10 bases. Sequencing input: PBMCs. Here the CDR3 reads CASSLGPGRALLAGYTDTQYF. The CDR3 DNA follows: TGCGCCAGCAGCTTGGGGCCGGGACGGGCGCTACTAGCGGGATACACAGATACGCAGTATTTT.